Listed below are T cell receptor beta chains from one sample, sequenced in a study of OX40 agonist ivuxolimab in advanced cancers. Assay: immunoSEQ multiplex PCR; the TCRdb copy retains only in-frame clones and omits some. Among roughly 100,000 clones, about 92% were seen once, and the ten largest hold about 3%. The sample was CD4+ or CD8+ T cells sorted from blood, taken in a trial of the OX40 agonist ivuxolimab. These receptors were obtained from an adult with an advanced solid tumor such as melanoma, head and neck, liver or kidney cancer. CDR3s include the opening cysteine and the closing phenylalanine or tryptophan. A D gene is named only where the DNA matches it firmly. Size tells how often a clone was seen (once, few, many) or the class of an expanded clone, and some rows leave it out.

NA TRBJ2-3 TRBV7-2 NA TGTGCCAGCAGCTTGCGATTCCCCGGGGGGCGCACAGATACGCAGTATTTT CASSLRFPGGRTDTQYF
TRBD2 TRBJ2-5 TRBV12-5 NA TGTGCTAGTCTAGCGGGGGGCTTTTACCAAGAGACCCAGTACTTC CASLAGGFYQETQYF
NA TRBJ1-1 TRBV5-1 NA TGCGCCAGCAGCTTGATGAGTAACACTGAAGCTTTCTTT CASSLMSNTEAFF
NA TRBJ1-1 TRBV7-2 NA TGTGCCAGCAGCTTAGGAGGCTACCTCAGAGAGACTGAAGCTTTCTTT CASSLGGYLRETEAFF
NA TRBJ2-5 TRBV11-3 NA TGTGCCAGCAGCTTTGCGGGGGCCGGGGAGACCCAGTACTTC CASSFAGAGETQYF
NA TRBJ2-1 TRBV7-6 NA TGTGCCAGCAGCTATACAGGGAACTGGAATGAGCAGTTCTTC CASSYTGNWNEQFF
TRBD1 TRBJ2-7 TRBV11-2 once TGTGCCAGCAGCTTGACAGGGGAGAGGTACGAGCAGTACTTC CASSLTGERYEQYF
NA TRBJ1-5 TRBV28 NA TGTGCCAGCAGTTCCCGTCAATCGGGTGTTGACAATCAGCCCCAGCATTTT CASSSRQSGVDNQPQHF
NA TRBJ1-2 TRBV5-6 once TGTGCCAGCAGCTTGGCGGTTTGGGGGGAAAACTATGGCTACACCTTC CASSLAVWGENYGYTF
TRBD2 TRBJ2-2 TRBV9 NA TGTGCCAGCAGCCCCGGAGCGGGAGGGAACACCGGGGAGCTGTTTTTT CASSPGAGGNTGELFF
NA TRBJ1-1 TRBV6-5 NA TGTGCCAGCAGTTACGGTCGGGGGTTCCGAACTGAAGCTTTCTTT CASSYGRGFRTEAFF
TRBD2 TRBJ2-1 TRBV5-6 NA TGTGCCAGCAGCCTGGGACTAGCCAGTTTATCAGTCAATGAGCAGTTCTTC CASSLGLASLSVNEQFF
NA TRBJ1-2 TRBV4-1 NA TGCGCCAGCAGCCAAGATGATGGGTCGTCTAACTATGGCTACACCTTC CASSQDDGSSNYGYTF
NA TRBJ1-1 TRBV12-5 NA TGTGCTAGTGGTTTGTTTTTCGGGGAGAACACTGAAGCTTTCTTT CASGLFFGENTEAFF
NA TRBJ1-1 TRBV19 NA TGTGCCAGTAGTATCGTACCAGGGGTGCAGAACACTGAAGCTTTCTTT CASSIVPGVQNTEAFF
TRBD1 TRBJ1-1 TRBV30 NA TGTGCCTGGAGTGCAGGCAGGGGGCATAGTGAAGCTTTCTTT CAWSAGRGHSEAFF
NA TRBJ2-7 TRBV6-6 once TGTGCCAGCACCACCTCCTACGAGCAGTACTTC CASTTSYEQYF
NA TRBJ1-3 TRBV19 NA TGTGCCAGTAGCGGGGGAGCTGGAAACACCATATATTTT CASSGGAGNTIYF
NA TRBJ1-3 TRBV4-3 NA TGCGCCAGCAGCCAAGATTCCAGGGTAGGAAACACCATATATTTT CASSQDSRVGNTIYF
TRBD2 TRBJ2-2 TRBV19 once TGTGCCAGTAGGCCTGGGGGGGCCGGGGAGCTGTTTTTT CASRPGGAGELFF
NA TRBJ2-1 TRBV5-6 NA TGTGCCAGCAGCTTGGGACAGGTCCCCCACAATGAGCAGTTCTTC CASSLGQVPHNEQFF
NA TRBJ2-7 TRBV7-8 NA TGTGCCAGCAGCCCTGGTGGGGCGGAGTTGGTCTACGAGCAGTACTTC CASSPGGAELVYEQYF
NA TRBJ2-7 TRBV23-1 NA TGCGCCAGCAGTCAACCCCGACTAGTTCCCTACGAGCAGTACTTC CASSQPRLVPYEQYF
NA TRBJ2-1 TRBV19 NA TGTGCCAGTAGCCCCTTACACAGGGGAGGGGACAATGAGCAGTTCTTC CASSPLHRGGDNEQFF
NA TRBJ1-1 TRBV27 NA TGTGCCAGCCGATATAATTTGAACACTGAAGCTTTCTTT CASRYNLNTEAFF
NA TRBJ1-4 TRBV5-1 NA TGCGCCAGCAGCCCTTCGGCGGCGCCGGGGGAAAAACTGTTTTTT CASSPSAAPGEKLFF
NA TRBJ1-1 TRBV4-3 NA TGCGCCAGCAGCCAATTTGGAGGGGACACTGAAGCTTTCTTT CASSQFGGDTEAFF
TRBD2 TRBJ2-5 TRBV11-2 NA TGTGCCAGCAGCTTAGAGTTTCTAGCGGGAGGGCCGGAGACCCAGTACTTC CASSLEFLAGGPETQYF
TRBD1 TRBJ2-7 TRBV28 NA TGTGCCAGCAGTTTTGGTTTGACAGGGGGCTACGAGCAGTACTTC CASSFGLTGGYEQYF
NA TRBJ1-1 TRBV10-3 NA TGTGCCATCAGTGAAGGGGTAAACACTGAAGCTTTCTTT CAISEGVNTEAFF
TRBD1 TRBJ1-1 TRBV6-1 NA TGTGCCAGCAGAGTTGACAGGGGATGGACTGAAGCTTTCTTT CASRVDRGWTEAFF
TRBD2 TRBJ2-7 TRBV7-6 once TGTGCCAGCAGCTTACATAGGACTAGCTCCTACGAGCAGTACTTC CASSLHRTSSYEQYF
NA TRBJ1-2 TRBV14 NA TGTGCCAGCAGCAAGCCAGGTTCTCTAAGGAGTGGCTACACCTTC CASSKPGSLRSGYTF